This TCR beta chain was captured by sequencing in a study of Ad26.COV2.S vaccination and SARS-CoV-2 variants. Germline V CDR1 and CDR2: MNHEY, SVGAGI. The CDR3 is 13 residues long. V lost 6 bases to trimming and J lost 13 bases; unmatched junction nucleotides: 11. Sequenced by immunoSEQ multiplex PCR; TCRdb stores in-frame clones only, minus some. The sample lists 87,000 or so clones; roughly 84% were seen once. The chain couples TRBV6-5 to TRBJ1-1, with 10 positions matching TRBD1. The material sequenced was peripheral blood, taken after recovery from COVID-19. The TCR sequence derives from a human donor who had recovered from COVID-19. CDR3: CASSRGTGEFGFF. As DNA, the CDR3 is TGTGCCAGCAGCCGAGGGACAGGGGAGTTTGGTTTCTTT.